A single sample gave rise to the 19 T cell receptor beta chains below, sequenced in a study of T cells expressing NK-cell markers. TCRdb derives one entry per CDR3 protein from the 5' RACE reads, leaving out DNA. In total, the table holds 300,000 or so distinct CDR3 sequences. The sequenced material came from blood T cells: a sorted CD56 or NKG2C T cell subset, CD4+ or CD8+ T cells, or bulk PBMC T cells (not recorded which). These receptors all stem from a woman aged 18 to 69 in good health.

The chain uses TRBV7-8 and TRBJ2-3; TCRdb selects TRBD2, and the lack of DNA leaves this call unchecked. CDR3 length: 13 amino acids. Germline V gene lookup returns CDR1 SGHVS and CDR2 FQNEAQ. The CDR3 reads CASSPPSLDTQYF.

The chain has TRBV7-6 and TRBJ2-3. The CDR3 covers 11 residues. The germline CDR1 and CDR2 sequences are SGHVS and FNYEAQ. The CDR3 loop is CASSYEDTQYF.

The J gene is TRBJ2-3, the V gene TRBV12-3 or TRBV12-4; TCRdb picks TRBD1, but there is no DNA to check that call. The CDR3 length is 15 residues. CDR3 in amino acids: CASSHLGAVTDTQYF.

The rearrangement joins TRBV6-2 or TRBV6-3 to TRBJ2-1. This CDR3 is 11 amino acids long. Looked up from germline, CDR1 is MNHEY and CDR2 is SVGEGT. The CDR3 reads CASTSLREQFF.

The chain's CDR3 is CASSIRLDGNTEAFF. V gene TRBV19 combines with J gene TRBJ1-1. This CDR3 has 15 amino acids. The V gene's germline CDR1 is LNHDA and CDR2 SQIVND (reference sequence).

The chain uses TRBV12-3 or TRBV12-4 and TRBJ2-2; TCRdb lists TRBD2, though no DNA is available to test this call. This CDR3 has 16 amino acids. The CDR3 region is CASSFSIGGPTGELFF.

The chain employs TRBV6-2 or TRBV6-3 and TRBJ2-5; TCRdb's D gene call, TRBD2, goes unchecked for lack of DNA. Germline V gene sequence: CDR1 MNHEY, CDR2 SVGEGT. This CDR3 has 16 amino acids. The CDR3 loop reads CASSRYGSGAQETQYF.

This chain connects TRBV12-3 or TRBV12-4 to TRBJ1-1; the D call of TRBD1 rests on TCRdb alone, since no DNA is present to check it. The CDR3 runs 16 residues. This CDR3 is CASNFNRGTGDTEAFF.

The chain has TRBV20-1 and TRBJ2-7; TCRdb outputs TRBD2, but without DNA this stays unchecked. The germline V gene has CDR1 DFQATT and CDR2 SNEGSKA (reference sequence). The CDR3 has 18 amino acids. The CDR3 reads CSAKSGRAVVIRAYEQYF.

The rearrangement links TRBV15 to TRBJ1-2; TCRdb returns TRBD1, unconfirmable since there is no DNA. The germline V gene has CDR1 LNHNV and CDR2 YYDKDF (reference sequence). This CDR3 comprises 15 residues. CDR3 residues: CATSIQGGSNYGYTF.

V usage is TRBV4-2 and J usage is TRBJ1-1; the D gene TCRdb calls, TRBD1, cannot be checked with no DNA. The CDR3 runs to 15 residues. Germline CDR1 and CDR2: LGHNA and YNFKEQ. CDR3 sequence: CASSQSRAGGSEAFF.

CDR3 region: CASSRSAAVETQYF. The chain uses TRBV3-1 and TRBJ2-5. Germline assignment: CDR1 LGHDT and CDR2 YNNKEL (reference sequence). The CDR3 has 14 residues.

The rearrangement uses TRBV18 and TRBJ2-1; TCRdb indicates TRBD2, and absent DNA this call remains unverified. The CDR3 is 16 amino acids. Per germline, CDR1 KGHSH and CDR2 LQKENI. CDR3 residues: CASSKEPSGSDNEQFF.

The rearrangement joins TRBV7-9 to TRBJ2-3; the D call from TCRdb, TRBD1, cannot be confirmed without DNA. The CDR3 length is 17 residues. Germline CDR1 reads SEHNR; CDR2 reads FQNEAQ (reference sequence). The CDR3 region is CATEHVQGAFGTDTQYF.

This rearrangement joins TRBV12-3 or TRBV12-4 to TRBJ1-1. CDR3 length equals 16 residues. The CDR3 loop reads CASSLKRGPVNTEAFF.

The V gene is TRBV12-3 or TRBV12-4, the J gene TRBJ1-5; TCRdb proposes TRBD1, but this gene call is untestable without DNA. The CDR3 spans 16 residues. The CDR3 loop is CASSFGGGPNNQPQHF.

V and J are TRBV5-1 and TRBJ2-1. From germline, CDR1 is SGHRS and CDR2 YFSETQ. The length of the CDR3 is 15 residues. CDR3 residues: CASSLDSSSYNEQFF.

The chain recombines TRBV25-1 with TRBJ2-1; TCRdb's D gene call, TRBD1, goes unchecked for lack of DNA. Germline values: CDR1 MGHDK, CDR2 SYGVNS. This CDR3 spans 13 amino acids. CDR3 in amino acids: CASSADRAREQFF.

V usage is TRBV25-1 and J usage is TRBJ2-3; as DNA is missing, the TRBD1 call by TCRdb cannot be tested. Germline V gives CDR1 MGHDK, CDR2 SYGVNS. The CDR3 has 13 residues. The CDR3 reads CASSDPGVDTQYF.